A selection of T cell receptor beta chains follows, all from one sample in a study of T cell repertoires in ileal Crohn's disease. The repertoire was sequenced with immunoSEQ multiplex PCR; TCRdb's copy has only in-frame clones and lacks some. The repertoire holds tens of thousands of clones, about 81% seen once, with 4.5% to 7% in the top ten. The material sequenced was ileal tissue. The receptor source for this set is an adult with Crohn's disease. The CDR3 runs from the conserved cysteine through the conserved F or W. A D gene is named only where the DNA matches it firmly. A clone size is listed for some rows: how often the clone was seen (once, few, many), or a class if it is expanded.

>TRBV7-3|few|-|TRBJ2-2
CASSFITGELFF
TGTGCCAGCAGCTTCATCACCGGGGAGCTGTTTTTT
>TRBV5-4|once|TRBD2|TRBJ2-7
CASSLRGGLSYEQYF
TGTGCCAGCAGCTTGCGCGGGGGACTCTCCTACGAGCAGTACTTC
>TRBV27|-|TRBD2|TRBJ2-2
CATLGGVRLAGNTGELFF
TGTGCCACCCTAGGTGGGGTTCGACTAGCGGGGAACACCGGGGAGCTGTTTTTT
>TRBV29-1|-|-|TRBJ2-7
CSAQGSSSYEQYF
TGCAGCGCACAGGGCAGTAGCTCCTACGAGCAGTACTTC
>TRBV6-1|-|TRBD2|TRBJ2-2
CASSEIAGIQGGELFF
TGTGCCAGCAGTGAAATAGCGGGGATACAAGGCGGGGAGCTGTTTTTT
>TRBV9|-|-|TRBJ1-1
CASSPPGDTEAFF
TGTGCCAGCAGCCCCCCCGGGGACACTGAAGCTTTCTTT
>TRBV7-3|few|TRBD1|TRBJ2-1
CASSGPLSDRTSGEQFF
TGTGCCAGCAGTGGCCCCCTATCGGACAGGACCTCGGGTGAGCAGTTCTTC
>TRBV6-5|-|-|TRBJ1-1
CASIQGGSHTEAFF
TGTGCCAGCATCCAGGGAGGGTCTCACACTGAAGCTTTCTTT
>TRBV6-5|-|-|TRBJ2-3
CASSSQGTDTQYF
TGTGCCAGCAGTTCCCAGGGGACAGATACGCAGTATTTT
>TRBV27|-|-|TRBJ2-7
CASSLSSGGLGEQYF
TGTGCCAGCAGTTTATCTTCAGGGGGGTTGGGCGAGCAGTACTTC
>TRBV5-5|-|-|TRBJ1-1
CASSAGTLNTEAFF
TGTGCCAGCAGTGCCGGGACTCTGAACACTGAAGCTTTCTTT
>TRBV9|-|TRBD1|TRBJ1-4
CASSKSGDRAGEKLFF
TGTGCCAGTTCGAAAAGTGGGGACAGGGCCGGTGAAAAACTGTTTTTT
>TRBV19|few|TRBD1|TRBJ1-1
CASRPRDRGEGTEAFF
TGTGCCAGTAGACCCCGGGACAGGGGGGAAGGCACTGAAGCTTTCTTT
>TRBV9|-|-|TRBJ2-7
CASSAENSDEQYF
TGTGCCAGCAGCGCCGAGAATTCCGACGAGCAGTACTTC
>TRBV5-4|-|-|TRBJ2-7
CASSLAGGASYEQYF
TGTGCCAGCAGCTTGGCGGGTGGGGCATCCTACGAGCAGTACTTC
>TRBV2|-|TRBD1|TRBJ2-5
CASSADRGRQYF
TGTGCCAGCAGTGCGGACAGGGGTCGTCAGTACTTC
>TRBV5-4|once|-|TRBJ1-2
CASSLDTNYGYTF
TGTGCCAGCAGCCTGGACACTAACTATGGCTACACCTTC
>TRBV4-3|-|-|TRBJ1-6
CASSQDGGGRTNSPLHF
TGCGCCAGCAGCCAAGATGGTGGGGGCAGAACCAATTCACCCCTCCACTTT
>TRBV6-6|-|-|TRBJ1-1
CATRAGPGTEAFF
TGTGCCACCCGGGCAGGGCCGGGCACTGAAGCTTTCTTT
>TRBV4-2|-|-|TRBJ1-1
CASSQDGDMTLTFF
TGTGCCAGCAGCCAAGATGGGGACATGACTTTGACCTTCTTT
>TRBV27|-|TRBD1|TRBJ1-1
CASSSPGGAGTEAFF
TGTGCCAGCAGTTCCCCAGGGGGAGCGGGCACTGAAGCTTTCTTT
>TRBV29-1|-|-|TRBJ1-1
CSVHRNTEAFF
TGCAGCGTCCACAGGAACACTGAAGCTTTCTTT
>TRBV27|-|-|TRBJ2-7
CASTDRSSYEQYF
TGTGCCAGCACCGACAGGAGCTCCTACGAGCAGTACTTC
>TRBV15|-|-|TRBJ1-1
CATSRVGGSIFGQTEAFF
TGTGCCACCAGCAGAGTTGGGGGCTCGATTTTTGGTCAGACTGAAGCTTTCTTT
>TRBV18|-|-|TRBJ1-2
CASSPLERGSGGYTF
TGTGCCAGCTCACCATTGGAGAGGGGGAGCGGAGGCTACACCTTC
>TRBV5-1|-|-|TRBJ1-2
CASSFGDRPNYGYTF
TGCGCCAGCAGCTTCGGTGACAGGCCAAACTATGGCTACACCTTC
>TRBV11-2|-|-|TRBJ1-1
CASSPGTRAFF
TGTGCCAGCAGCCCCGGGACAAGAGCTTTCTTT
>TRBV7-9|-|TRBD2|TRBJ2-1
CASTNRGGGPYNEQFF
TGTGCCAGCACAAATAGAGGCGGGGGACCCTACAATGAGCAGTTCTTC
>TRBV2|few|-|TRBJ2-7
CASSVGGDEQYF
TGTGCCAGCAGTGTAGGAGGGGACGAGCAGTACTTC
>TRBV4-1|-|TRBD1|TRBJ2-2
CASSQRQGGTGELFF
TGCGCCAGCAGCCAGCGACAGGGGGGCACCGGGGAGCTGTTTTTT
>TRBV18|-|TRBD1|TRBJ2-7
CASSPGQASEQYF
TGTGCCAGCTCCCCGGGACAGGCTTCCGAGCAGTACTTC
>TRBV6-6|-|-|TRBJ1-2
CASSYGGRSYGYTF
TGTGCCAGCAGTTACGGGGGCAGAAGCTATGGCTACACCTTC
>TRBV6-1|-|-|TRBJ2-4
CASSEVLAKNIQYF
TGTGCCAGCAGTGAAGTCTTAGCCAAAAACATTCAGTACTTC
>TRBV9|-|-|TRBJ2-1
CASSPGGASGNEQFF
TGTGCCAGCAGCCCTGGGGGGGCATCAGGCAATGAGCAGTTCTTC
>TRBV5-1|-|-|TRBJ1-1
CASREGVEVNTEAFF
TGCGCCAGCAGGGAGGGTGTAGAGGTGAACACTGAAGCTTTCTTT
>TRBV15|-|-|TRBJ2-4
CATSIQGRVIQYF
TGTGCCACCAGCATCCAAGGCAGGGTCATTCAGTACTTC
>TRBV4-3|-|TRBD1|TRBJ1-1
CASSQDRTGRAEAFF
TGCGCCAGCAGCCAGGACAGGACAGGGCGGGCCGAAGCTTTCTTT
>TRBV19|-|TRBD1|TRBJ1-2
CASSTLQGGNYGYTF
TGTGCCAGTAGTACCCTCCAGGGGGGAAACTATGGCTACACCTTC
>TRBV6-5|few|-|TRBJ2-1
CASSYSRITYNEQFF
TGTGCCAGCAGTTACAGCAGGATTACCTACAATGAGCAGTTCTTC
>TRBV5-8|-|-|TRBJ1-4
CASSLRQHNEKLFF
TGTGCCAGCAGCTTGAGACAGCATAATGAAAAACTGTTTTTT
>TRBV6-5|once|-|TRBJ1-2
CASSQPGDYGYTF
TGTGCCAGCAGCCAACCAGGTGACTATGGCTACACCTTC
>TRBV7-2|few|-|TRBJ1-3
CASSGRDGSSGNTIYF
TGTGCCAGCAGCGGGCGGGACGGGAGCTCTGGAAACACCATATATTTT
>TRBV27|-|-|TRBJ1-5
CASSRRDKWQPQHF
TGTGCCAGCAGCCGCCGGGACAAGTGGCAGCCCCAGCATTTT
>TRBV2|few|-|TRBJ1-6
CASSARRARDNSPLHF
TGTGCCAGCAGCGCCCGGAGGGCGAGGGATAATTCACCCCTCCACTTT
>TRBV6-5|-|-|TRBJ1-2
CASSYSVTSYGYTF
TGTGCCAGCAGTTACTCGGTCACTTCCTATGGCTACACCTTC
>TRBV7-9|-|TRBD2|TRBJ2-1
CASSFGLAVYNEQFF
TGTGCCAGCAGCTTTGGACTAGCGGTTTACAATGAGCAGTTCTTC
>TRBV7-9|-|-|TRBJ2-1
CASSEGLGYNEQFF
TGTGCCAGCTCGGAGGGCTTAGGCTACAATGAGCAGTTCTTC
>TRBV10-3|-|-|TRBJ1-1
CAISESGLDLNTEAFF
TGTGCCATCAGTGAGTCCGGTCTCGATCTGAACACTGAAGCTTTCTTT
>TRBV5-6|once|TRBD2|TRBJ2-2
CASSWGLDLTGELFF
TGTGCCAGCAGCTGGGGACTAGATCTGACCGGGGAGCTGTTTTTT
>TRBV6-5|-|-|TRBJ1-2
CASASGSGYTF
TGTGCCAGCGCCTCGGGAAGCGGCTACACCTTC